This record looks at one T cell receptor (beta chain) sequence and its context. The antigen remains undetermined. The data belong to a study of response to subunit inactivated influenza vaccine. General study points: It was suggested by the authors that few new T cells are recruited by each seasonal influenza vaccination.

TCRdb re-called the RT-PCR reads through MiXCR, storing one row per CDR3 protein. Here the sample spans a few hundred thousand distinct CDR3 sequences, about a fifth being singletons. This TCR derives from a man between 50 and 75 years old who received an inactivated influenza vaccine. Material: PBMCs from blood, obtained less than 22 months after vaccination.

CDR3 amino acids: CASGPGTENTGELFF. DNA for the CDR3: TGCGCCAGCGGACCCGGGACAGAGAACACCGGGGAGCTGTTTTTT. The V gene is TRBV5-1, the J gene TRBJ2-2; 7 bases match TRBD1. The junction had 7 bases not matched to a gene; V was cut back by 7 bases and J by 1 base. The germline CDR1 and CDR2 sequences are SGHRS and YFSETQ. CDR3 length: 15 residues.